Sequencing of this T cell receptor beta chain was carried out in a study of T cell responses to AZD1222 COVID-19 vaccine. Germline V CDR1 and CDR2: SGHNT, YYREEE (reference sequence). V shed 1 base, J shed 5 bases, and the junction held 5 bases outside the gene matches. The CDR3 runs 14 residues. As concerns this clone: Its specificity is unknown.

Clones were read by immunoSEQ multiplex PCR, and TCRdb kept only the in-frame ones, dropping some. Of about 90,000 clones in the sample, 85% were seen once. Broader study findings: Seropositivity was recorded at baseline in only a handful of AZD1222 recipients. It should be noted that donors were predominantly white British and more often female, and clonal diversity was possibly underestimated. Unmutated variant regions are reportedly targeted by nearly half of spike-specific TCRs.

The clonotype was recovered from an adult who received the AZD1222 COVID-19 vaccine. The gene calls are TRBV5-4 and TRBJ2-5, with TRBD1 matching 7 bases. The material was peripheral blood, obtained 28 days after the second AZD1222 dose. The CDR3 DNA is TGTGCCAGCAGCTTGCCAGGGGGAAGGGAGACCCAGTACTTC. This encodes CASSLPGGRETQYF.